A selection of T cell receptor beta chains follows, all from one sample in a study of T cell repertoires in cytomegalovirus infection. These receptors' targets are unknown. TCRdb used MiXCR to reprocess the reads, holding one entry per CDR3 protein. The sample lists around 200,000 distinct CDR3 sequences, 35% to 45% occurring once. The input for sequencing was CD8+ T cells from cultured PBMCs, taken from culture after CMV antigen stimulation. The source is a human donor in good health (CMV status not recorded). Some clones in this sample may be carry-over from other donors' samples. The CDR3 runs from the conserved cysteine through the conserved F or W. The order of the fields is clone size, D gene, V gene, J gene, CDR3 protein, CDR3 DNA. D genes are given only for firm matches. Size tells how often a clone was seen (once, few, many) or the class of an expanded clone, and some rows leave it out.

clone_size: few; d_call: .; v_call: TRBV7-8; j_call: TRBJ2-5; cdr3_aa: CASSLSPRETQYF; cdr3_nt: TGTGCCAGCAGCTTGTCCCCGAGAGAGACCCAGTACTTC
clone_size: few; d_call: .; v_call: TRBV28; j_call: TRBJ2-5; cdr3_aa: CASTPIRADWSKTQYF; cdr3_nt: TGTGCCAGCACCCCAATTAGGGCCGACTGGAGCAAGACCCAGTACTTC
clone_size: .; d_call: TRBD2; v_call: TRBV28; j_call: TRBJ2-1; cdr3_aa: CASSSQREQRYNEQFF; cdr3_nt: TGTGCCAGCAGTTCCCAGCGGGAGCAACGCTACAATGAGCAGTTCTTC
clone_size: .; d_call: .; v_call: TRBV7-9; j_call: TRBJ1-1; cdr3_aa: CASEDRLNTEAFF; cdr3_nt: TGTGCCAGCGAGGATAGACTGAACACTGAAGCTTTCTTT
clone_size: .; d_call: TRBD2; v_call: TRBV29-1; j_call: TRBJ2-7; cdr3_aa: CSVEVSGSSYEQYF; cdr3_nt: TGCAGCGTTGAAGTTAGCGGGAGCTCCTACGAGCAGTACTTC
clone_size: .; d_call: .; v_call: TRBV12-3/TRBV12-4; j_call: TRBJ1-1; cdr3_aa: CASSLVEAFF; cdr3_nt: TGTGCCAGCAGTTTGGTTGAAGCTTTCTTT
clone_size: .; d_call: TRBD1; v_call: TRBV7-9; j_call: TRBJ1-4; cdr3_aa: CASSSMTGGKYEKLFF; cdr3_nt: TGTGCCAGCAGCTCGATGACAGGGGGCAAATACGAAAAACTGTTTTTT
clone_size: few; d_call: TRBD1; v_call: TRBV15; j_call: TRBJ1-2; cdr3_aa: CATSRQTGTAYYGYTF; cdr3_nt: TGTGCCACCAGCAGGCAAACCGGGACAGCGTACTATGGCTACACCTTC
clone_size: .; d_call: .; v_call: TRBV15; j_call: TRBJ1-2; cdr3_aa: CATSRAVSYGYTF; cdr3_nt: TGTGCCACCAGCAGAGCCGTGTCCTATGGCTACACCTTC
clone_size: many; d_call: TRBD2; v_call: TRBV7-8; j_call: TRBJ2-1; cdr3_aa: CASSLSTSGSNEQFF; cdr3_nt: TGTGCCAGCAGCTTAAGCACTAGCGGGAGCAATGAGCAGTTCTTC